The clone carrying this TCR beta chain appeared many times. V gave up 0 bases and J gave up 7 bases, with 12 bases separating them. CDR3 length equals 14 residues. Germline V gene data show CDR1 as LGHNA and CDR2 as YSLEER. MiXCR, run by TCRdb on the 5' RACE reads, gives a single entry per CDR3 protein. The table includes about 33,000 distinct CDR3 sequences, about 5% detected once. These data are taken from a study of early T cells in non-severe SARS-CoV-2 infection. V and J are TRBV4-3 and TRBJ1-2, with TRBD1 as a possible D gene (6 bases). Sequencing was performed on whole blood. This TCR was recovered from an adult who was a healthcare worker with PCR-confirmed SARS-CoV-2 infection or an uninfected control (not recorded which). CDR3 coding DNA: TGCGCCAGCAGCCAAGATGAACAGGGCTTTGGCTACACCTTC. Translated: CASSQDEQGFGYTF.